This record concerns one T cell receptor (beta chain) sequence. This sample was included in a study of blood T cell repertoires in COVID-19. For the study at large: COVID-19 samples, acute and convalescent, were from the United States, Italy and Spain. In each case, the material was cDNA or gDNA derived from T cells, B-cell-depleted T cells, or PBMCs.

In the original processing: Amplifying reference gene primers gave estimates of nucleated cell counts. Assay: immunoSEQ multiplex PCR; the TCRdb copy retains only in-frame clones and omits some. The V and J calls and clone size were taken over from that table, and D and trimming were inferred from the DNA. The repertoire holds about 79,000 clones, with 80% to 90% as singletons. V was pared by 6 bases and J by 5 bases, with 16 bases between. The CDR3 is made up of 13 amino acids. Germline V CDR1 and CDR2: SQVTM, ANQGSEA. The sequence was obtained from a man between 50 and 59 years old with active COVID-19. The specimen was peripheral blood. V usage is TRBV29-1 and J usage is TRBJ2-5, with D tentatively TRBD2 (7 bases). The CDR3 loop reads CSVKGGIRETQYF. DNA of the CDR3: TGCAGCGTCAAGGGGGGGATCCGGGAGACCCAGTACTTC.